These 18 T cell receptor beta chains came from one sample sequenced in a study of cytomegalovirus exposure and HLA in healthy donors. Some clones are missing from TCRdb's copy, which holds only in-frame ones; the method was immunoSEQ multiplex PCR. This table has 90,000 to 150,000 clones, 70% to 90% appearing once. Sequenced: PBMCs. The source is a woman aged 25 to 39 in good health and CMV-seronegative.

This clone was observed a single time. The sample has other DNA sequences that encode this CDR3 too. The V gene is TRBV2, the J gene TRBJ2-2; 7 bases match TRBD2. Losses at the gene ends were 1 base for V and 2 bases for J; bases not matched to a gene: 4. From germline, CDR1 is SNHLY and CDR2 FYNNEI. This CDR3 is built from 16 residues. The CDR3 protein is CASSEGGGANTGELFF. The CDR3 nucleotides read TGTGCCAGCAGTGAAGGCGGGGGAGCTAACACCGGGGAGCTGTTTTTT.

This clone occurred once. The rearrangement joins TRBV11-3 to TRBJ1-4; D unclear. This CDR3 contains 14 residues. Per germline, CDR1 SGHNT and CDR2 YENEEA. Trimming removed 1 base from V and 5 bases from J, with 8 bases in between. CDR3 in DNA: TGTGCCAGCAGCTTAGCTGGTCGGAATGAAAAACTGTTTTTT. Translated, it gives CASSLAGRNEKLFF.

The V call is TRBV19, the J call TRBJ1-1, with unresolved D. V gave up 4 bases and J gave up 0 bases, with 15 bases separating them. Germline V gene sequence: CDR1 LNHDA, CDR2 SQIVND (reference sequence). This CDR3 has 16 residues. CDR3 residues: CASSTTPTGLNTEAFF. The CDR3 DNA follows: TGTGCCAGTAGTACAACCCCGACGGGATTGAACACTGAAGCTTTCTTT.

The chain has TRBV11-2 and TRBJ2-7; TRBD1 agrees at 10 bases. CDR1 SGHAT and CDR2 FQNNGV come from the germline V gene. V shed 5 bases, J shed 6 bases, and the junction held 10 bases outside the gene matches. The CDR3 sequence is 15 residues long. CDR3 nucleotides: TGTGCCAGCAGCCGACCCGGGACAGGGGTTTTCGAGCAGTACTTC. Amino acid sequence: CASSRPGTGVFEQYF.

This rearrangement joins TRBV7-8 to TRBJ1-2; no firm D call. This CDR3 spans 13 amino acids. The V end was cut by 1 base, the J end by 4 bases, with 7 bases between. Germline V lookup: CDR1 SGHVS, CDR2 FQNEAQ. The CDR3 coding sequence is TGTGCCAGCAGCTTAGGAGGCTTCTATGGCTACACCTTC. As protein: CASSLGGFYGYTF.

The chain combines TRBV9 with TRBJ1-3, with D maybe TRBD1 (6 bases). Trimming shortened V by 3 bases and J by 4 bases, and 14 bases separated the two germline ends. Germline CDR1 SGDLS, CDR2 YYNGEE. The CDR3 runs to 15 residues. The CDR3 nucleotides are TGTGCCAGCAGCGCGCTGCTGGGGGCGGGAAACACCATATATTTT. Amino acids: CASSALLGAGNTIYF.

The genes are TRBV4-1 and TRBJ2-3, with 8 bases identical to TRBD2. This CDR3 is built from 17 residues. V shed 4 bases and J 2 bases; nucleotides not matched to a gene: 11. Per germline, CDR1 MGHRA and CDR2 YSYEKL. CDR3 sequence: CASSLLHRGGYTDTQYF. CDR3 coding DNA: TGCGCCAGCAGCCTTCTGCACCGGGGGGGATACACAGATACGCAGTATTTT.

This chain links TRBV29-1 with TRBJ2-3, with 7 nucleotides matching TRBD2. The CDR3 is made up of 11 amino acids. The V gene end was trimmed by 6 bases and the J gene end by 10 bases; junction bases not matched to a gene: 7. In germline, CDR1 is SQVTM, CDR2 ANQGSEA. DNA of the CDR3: TGCAGCGTGCGGACTAGTTGGGCGCAGTATTTT. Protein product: CSVRTSWAQYF.

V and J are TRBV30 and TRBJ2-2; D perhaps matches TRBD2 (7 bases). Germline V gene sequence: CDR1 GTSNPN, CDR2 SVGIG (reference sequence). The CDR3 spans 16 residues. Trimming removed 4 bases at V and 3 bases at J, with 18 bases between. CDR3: CAWNGPGRGDTGELFF. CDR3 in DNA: TGTGCCTGGAACGGGCCGGGGAGGGGGGACACCGGGGAGCTGTTTTTT.

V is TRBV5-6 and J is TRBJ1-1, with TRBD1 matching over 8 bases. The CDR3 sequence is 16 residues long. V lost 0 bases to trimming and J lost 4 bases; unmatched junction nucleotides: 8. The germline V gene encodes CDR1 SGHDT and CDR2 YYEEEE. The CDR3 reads CASSLGSRDRSTEAFF. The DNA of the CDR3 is TGTGCCAGCAGCTTGGGGTCCCGGGACAGGAGCACTGAAGCTTTCTTT.

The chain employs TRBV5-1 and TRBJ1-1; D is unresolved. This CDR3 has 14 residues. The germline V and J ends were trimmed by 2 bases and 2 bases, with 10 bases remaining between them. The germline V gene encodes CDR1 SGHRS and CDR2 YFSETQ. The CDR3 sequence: CASSFTQTNTEAFF. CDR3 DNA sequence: TGCGCCAGCAGCTTCACTCAGACTAACACTGAAGCTTTCTTT.

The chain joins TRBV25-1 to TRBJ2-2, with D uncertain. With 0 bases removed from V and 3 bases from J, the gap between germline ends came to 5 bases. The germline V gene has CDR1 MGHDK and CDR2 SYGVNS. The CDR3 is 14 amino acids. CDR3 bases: TGTGCCAGCAGTGAATACGGAGACACCGGGGAGCTGTTTTTT. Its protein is CASSEYGDTGELFF.

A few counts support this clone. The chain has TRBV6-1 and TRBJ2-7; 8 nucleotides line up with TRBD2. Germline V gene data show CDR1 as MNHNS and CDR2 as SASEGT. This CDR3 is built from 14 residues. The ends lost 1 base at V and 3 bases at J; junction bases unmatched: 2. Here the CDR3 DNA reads TGTGCCAGCAGTGAAGGGGGGACTAGCTACGAGCAGTACTTC. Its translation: CASSEGGTSYEQYF.

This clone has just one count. The DNA of the CDR3 is TGTGCCAGTAGCTCTGCGGGACAGGGGCTCTACGAGCAGTACTTC. Protein sequence: CASSSAGQGLYEQYF. V gene TRBV6-1 combines with J gene TRBJ2-7; TRBD1 agrees at 10 bases. This CDR3 is 15 amino acids long. J lost 3 bases, V lost 9 bases, and 11 bases had no gene match. CDR1 and CDR2 from the germline V gene are MNHNS and SASEGT.

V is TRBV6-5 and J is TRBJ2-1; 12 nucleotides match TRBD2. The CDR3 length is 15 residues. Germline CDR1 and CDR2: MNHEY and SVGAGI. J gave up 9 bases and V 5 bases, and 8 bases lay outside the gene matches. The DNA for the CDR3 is TGTGCCAGCAGTCCCCGGGCTAGCGGGGGGGCTGAGCAGTTCTTC. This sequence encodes CASSPRASGGAEQFF.

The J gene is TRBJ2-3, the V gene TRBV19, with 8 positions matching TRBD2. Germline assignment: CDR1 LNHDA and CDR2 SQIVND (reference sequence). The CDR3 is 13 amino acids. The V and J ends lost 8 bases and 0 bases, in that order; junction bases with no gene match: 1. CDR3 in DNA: TGTGCCAGTTCTAGCGGGAGCACAGATACGCAGTATTTT. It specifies CASSSGSTDTQYF.

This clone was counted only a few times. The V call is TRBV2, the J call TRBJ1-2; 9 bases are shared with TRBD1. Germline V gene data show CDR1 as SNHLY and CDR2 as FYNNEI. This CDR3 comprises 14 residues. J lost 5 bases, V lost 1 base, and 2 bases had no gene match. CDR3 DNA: TGTGCCAGCAGTGAAGGGACAGGGGTTTATGGCTACACCTTC. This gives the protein CASSEGTGVYGYTF.

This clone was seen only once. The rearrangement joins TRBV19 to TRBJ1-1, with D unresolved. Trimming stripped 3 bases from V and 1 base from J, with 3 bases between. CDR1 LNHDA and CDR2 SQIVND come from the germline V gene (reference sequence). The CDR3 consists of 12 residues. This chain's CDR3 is CASSIKNTEAFF. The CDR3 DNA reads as TGTGCCAGTAGTATCAAGAACACTGAAGCTTTCTTT.